This T cell receptor beta chain emerged from a study of blood T cell repertoires in COVID-19. The CDR3 has 16 residues. Germline CDR1 reads MNHEY; CDR2 reads SVGAGI. V shed 4 bases, J shed 1 base, and the junction held 9 bases outside the gene matches. The protocol was immunoSEQ multiplex PCR, while the TCRdb copy is restricted to in-frame clones and leaves out a portion. Here the sample spans around 480,000 clones, around 89% being singletons. Seattle enrolled patients during active infection and tracked them longitudinally. This chain links TRBV6-5 with TRBJ1-1; 7 bases map to TRBD1. This TCR derives from a woman in her forties or fifties with COVID-19, enrolled during active disease. The source material was peripheral blood. CDR3: CASSFPPGTANTEAFF. CDR3 sequence (DNA): TGTGCCAGCAGTTTCCCCCCGGGGACAGCGAACACTGAAGCTTTCTTT.